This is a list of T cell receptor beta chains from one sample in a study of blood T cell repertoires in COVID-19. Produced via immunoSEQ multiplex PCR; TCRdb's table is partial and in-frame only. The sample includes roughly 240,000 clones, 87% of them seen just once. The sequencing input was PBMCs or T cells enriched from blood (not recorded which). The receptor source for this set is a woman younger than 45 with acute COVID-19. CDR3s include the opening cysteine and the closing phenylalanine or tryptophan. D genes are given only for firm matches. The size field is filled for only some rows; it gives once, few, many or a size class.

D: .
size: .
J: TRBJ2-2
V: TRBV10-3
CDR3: CAISKTDPGELFF
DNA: TGTGCCATCAGTAAGACAGATCCCGGGGAGCTGTTTTTT

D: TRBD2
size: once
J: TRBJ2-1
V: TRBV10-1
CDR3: CASSDSGGAYNEQFF
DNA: TGCGCCAGCAGTGACAGCGGGGGGGCCTACAATGAGCAGTTCTTC

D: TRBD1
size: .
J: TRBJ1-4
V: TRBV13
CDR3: CASSPQGRNEKLFF
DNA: TGTGCCAGCAGCCCACAGGGGCGGAATGAAAAACTGTTTTTT

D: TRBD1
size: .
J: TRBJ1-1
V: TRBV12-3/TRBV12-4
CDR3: CASSTGANTEAFF
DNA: TGTGCCAGCAGCACAGGGGCGAACACTGAAGCTTTCTTT

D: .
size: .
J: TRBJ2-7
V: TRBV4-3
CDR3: CASSQVVGYYEQYF
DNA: TGCGCCAGCAGCCAAGTTGTCGGTTACTACGAGCAGTACTTC

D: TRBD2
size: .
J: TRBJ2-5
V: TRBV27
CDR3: CASSSNRLAGAQETQYF
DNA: TGTGCCAGCAGTTCAAACAGACTAGCGGGGGCACAAGAGACCCAGTACTTC

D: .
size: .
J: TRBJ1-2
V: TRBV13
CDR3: CASSLMARQRHGYTF
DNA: TGTGCCAGCAGCTTAATGGCGAGGCAGCGGCATGGCTACACCTTC

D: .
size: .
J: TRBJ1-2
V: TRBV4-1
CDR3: CASSQDIGGNYGYTF
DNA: TGCGCCAGCAGCCAAGATATAGGAGGAAACTATGGCTACACCTTC

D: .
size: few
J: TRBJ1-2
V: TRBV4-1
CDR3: CASSQASGSGGGYTF
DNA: TGCGCCAGCAGCCAAGCATCAGGGTCCGGTGGTGGCTACACCTTC

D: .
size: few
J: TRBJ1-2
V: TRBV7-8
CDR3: CASSLSAAGSSNYGYTF
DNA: TGTGCCAGCAGCTTATCCGCAGCAGGGTCGTCTAACTATGGCTACACCTTC

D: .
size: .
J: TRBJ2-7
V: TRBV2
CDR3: CASSPNRRYEQYF
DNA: TGTGCCAGCAGCCCTAACAGGCGTTACGAGCAGTACTTC

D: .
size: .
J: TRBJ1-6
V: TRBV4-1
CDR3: CASSQDRQGLSYNSPLHF
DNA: TGCGCCAGCAGCCAAGATCGCCAGGGCCTCTCCTATAATTCACCCCTCCACTTT

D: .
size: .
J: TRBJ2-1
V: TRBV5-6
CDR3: CASSLAAGSYNEQFF
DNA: TGTGCCAGCAGCTTGGCCGCAGGCTCCTACAATGAGCAGTTCTTC

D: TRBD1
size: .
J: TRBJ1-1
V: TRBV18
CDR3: CASSPPGRGRTEAFF
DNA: TGTGCCAGCTCACCACCGGGCAGGGGGAGAACTGAAGCTTTCTTT

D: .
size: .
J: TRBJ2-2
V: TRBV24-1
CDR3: CATSDSSGGELFF
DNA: TGTGCCACCAGTGATTCTTCGGGAGGGGAGCTGTTTTTT

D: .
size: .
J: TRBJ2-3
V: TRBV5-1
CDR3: CASSFGGSTDTQYF
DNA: TGCGCCAGCAGCTTCGGGGGTAGCACAGATACGCAGTATTTT

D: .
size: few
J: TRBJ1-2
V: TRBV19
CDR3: CASSSDSISFYGYTF
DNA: TGTGCCAGTAGTTCGGACAGTATTTCGTTTTATGGCTACACCTTC

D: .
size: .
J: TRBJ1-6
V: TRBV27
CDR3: CASSDFTGLNSPLHF
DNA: TGTGCCAGCAGCGACTTCACAGGGCTCAATTCACCCCTCCACTTT

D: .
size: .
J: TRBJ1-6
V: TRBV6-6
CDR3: CASTGLYNSPLHF
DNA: TGTGCCAGCACTGGACTCTATAATTCACCCCTCCACTTT

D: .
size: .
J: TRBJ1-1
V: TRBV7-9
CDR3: CASSQSRGKGTEAFF
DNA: TGTGCCAGCAGCCAGTCACGGGGGAAGGGCACTGAAGCTTTCTTT

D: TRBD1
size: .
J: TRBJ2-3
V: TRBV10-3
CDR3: CAISESGTGFTDTQYF
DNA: TGTGCCATCAGTGAGTCGGGGACAGGGTTCACAGATACGCAGTATTTT

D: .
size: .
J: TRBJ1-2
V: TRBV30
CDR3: CAWSVKYQRYGYTF
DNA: TGTGCCTGGAGTGTAAAATACCAGCGCTATGGCTACACCTTC